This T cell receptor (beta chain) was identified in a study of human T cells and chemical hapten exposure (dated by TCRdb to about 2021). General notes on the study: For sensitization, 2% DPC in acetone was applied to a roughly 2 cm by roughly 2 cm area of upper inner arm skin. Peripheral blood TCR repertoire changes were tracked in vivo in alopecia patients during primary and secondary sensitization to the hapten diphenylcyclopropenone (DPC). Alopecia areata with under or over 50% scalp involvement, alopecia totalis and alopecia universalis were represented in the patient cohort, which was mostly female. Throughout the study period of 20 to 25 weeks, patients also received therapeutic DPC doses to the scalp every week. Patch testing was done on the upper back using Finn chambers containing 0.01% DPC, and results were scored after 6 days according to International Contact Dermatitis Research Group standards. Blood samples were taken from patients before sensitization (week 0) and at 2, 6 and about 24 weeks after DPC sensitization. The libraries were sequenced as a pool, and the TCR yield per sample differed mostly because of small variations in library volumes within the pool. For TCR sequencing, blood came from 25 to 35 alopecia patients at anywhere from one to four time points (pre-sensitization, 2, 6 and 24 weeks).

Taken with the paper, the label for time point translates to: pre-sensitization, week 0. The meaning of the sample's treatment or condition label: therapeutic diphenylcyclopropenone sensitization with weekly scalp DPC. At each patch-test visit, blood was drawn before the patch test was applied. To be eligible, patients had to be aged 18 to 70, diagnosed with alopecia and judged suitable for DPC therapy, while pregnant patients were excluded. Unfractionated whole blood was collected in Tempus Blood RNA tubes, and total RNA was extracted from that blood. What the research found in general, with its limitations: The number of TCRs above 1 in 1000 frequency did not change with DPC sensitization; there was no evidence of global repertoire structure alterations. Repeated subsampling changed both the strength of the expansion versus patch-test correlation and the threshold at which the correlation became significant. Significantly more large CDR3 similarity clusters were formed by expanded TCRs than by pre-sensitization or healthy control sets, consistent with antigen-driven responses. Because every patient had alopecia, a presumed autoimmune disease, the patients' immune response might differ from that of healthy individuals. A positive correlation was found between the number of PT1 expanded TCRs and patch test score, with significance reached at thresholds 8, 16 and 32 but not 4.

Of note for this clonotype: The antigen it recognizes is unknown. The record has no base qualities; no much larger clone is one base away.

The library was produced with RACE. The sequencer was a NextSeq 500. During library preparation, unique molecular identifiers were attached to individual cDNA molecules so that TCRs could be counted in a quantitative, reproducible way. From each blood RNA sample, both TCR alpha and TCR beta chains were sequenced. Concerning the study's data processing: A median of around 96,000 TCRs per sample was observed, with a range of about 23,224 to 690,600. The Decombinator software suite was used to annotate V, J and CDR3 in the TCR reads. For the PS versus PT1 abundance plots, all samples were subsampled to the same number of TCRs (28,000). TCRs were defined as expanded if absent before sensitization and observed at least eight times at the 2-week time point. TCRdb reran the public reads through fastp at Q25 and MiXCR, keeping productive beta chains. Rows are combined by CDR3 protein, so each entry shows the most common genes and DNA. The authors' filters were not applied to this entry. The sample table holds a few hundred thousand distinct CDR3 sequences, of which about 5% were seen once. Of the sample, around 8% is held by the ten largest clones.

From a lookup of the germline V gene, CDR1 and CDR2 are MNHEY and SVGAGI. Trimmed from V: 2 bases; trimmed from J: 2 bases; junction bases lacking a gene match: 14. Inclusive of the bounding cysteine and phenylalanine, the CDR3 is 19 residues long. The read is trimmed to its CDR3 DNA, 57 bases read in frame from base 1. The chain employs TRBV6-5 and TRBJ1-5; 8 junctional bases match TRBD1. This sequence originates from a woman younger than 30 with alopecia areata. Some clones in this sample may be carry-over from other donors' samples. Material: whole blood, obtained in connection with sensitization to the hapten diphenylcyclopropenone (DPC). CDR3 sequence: CASSYRMSLTGGGNQPQHF. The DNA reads TGTGCCAGCAGTTACAGGATGTCCCTAACAGGGGGAGGCAATCAGCCCCAGCATTTT.